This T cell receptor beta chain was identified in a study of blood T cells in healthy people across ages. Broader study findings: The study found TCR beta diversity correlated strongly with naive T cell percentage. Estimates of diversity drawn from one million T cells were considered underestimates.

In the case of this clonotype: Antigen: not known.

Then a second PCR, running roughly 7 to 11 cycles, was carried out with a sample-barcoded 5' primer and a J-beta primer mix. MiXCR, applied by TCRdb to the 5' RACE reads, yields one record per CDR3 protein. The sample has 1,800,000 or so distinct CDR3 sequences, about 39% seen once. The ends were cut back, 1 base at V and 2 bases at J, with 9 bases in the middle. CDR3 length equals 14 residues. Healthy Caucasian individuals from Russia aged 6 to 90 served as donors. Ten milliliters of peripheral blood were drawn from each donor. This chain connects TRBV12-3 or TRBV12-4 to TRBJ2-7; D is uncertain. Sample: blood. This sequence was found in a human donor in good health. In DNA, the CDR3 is TGTGCCAGCAGTTTAGGCCCAGCGACCTACGAGCAGTACTTC. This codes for CASSLGPATYEQYF.